This TCR beta chain came from a study of T cells in Graves' hyperthyroidism and ophthalmopathy. Calling Graves' hyperthyroidism stable meant ophthalmopathy did not progress within 18 months. Amplified TCR beta CDR3 regions came from RNA transcripts. The HTBI primer set served for first-round RT-PCR of the TCR CDR3. One entry per CDR3 protein, called by TCRdb with MiXCR from the multiplex PCR reads. Among 600,000 to 900,000 distinct CDR3 sequences listed, around 15% were seen once. Study outcomes and limitations: Most clonotypes expanded in thyroid above 0.001 were likewise present in blood.

In this sample, this clonotype turned up many times. Its specificity is not known. The germline V and J ends were trimmed by 0 bases and 6 bases, with 15 bases remaining between them. The germline V gene encodes CDR1 SEHNR and CDR2 FQNEAQ (reference sequence). The CDR3 runs 15 residues. The chain employs TRBV7-9 and TRBJ2-7, with D perhaps matching TRBD2 (5 bases). Sequenced: blood. This TCR was recovered from a man younger than 35 with Graves' hyperthyroidism. The CDR3 loop is CASSLAEGSISEQYF. Written as DNA, the CDR3 is TGTGCCAGCAGCTTAGCGGAAGGGAGTATCAGCGAGCAGTACTTC. Drawing the rest from reference TRBV7-9 and TRBJ2-7, the complete variable domain is DTGVSQNPRHKITKRGQNVTFRCDPISEHNRLYWYRQTLGQGPEFLTYFQNEAQLEKSRLLSDRFSAERPKGSFSTLEIQRTEQGDSAMYLCASSLAEGSISEQYFGPGTRLTVT.